What follows are 27 T cell receptor beta chains derived from one specimen sequenced in a study of tumor and adjacent non-tumor tissue in lung cancer. TCRbeta libraries were built with three rounds of nested PCR, modified from ARM-PCR. A single record per CDR3 protein comes from TCRdb applying MiXCR to the multiplex PCR reads. The sample includes around 57,000 distinct CDR3 sequences, 61% seen only once; the top ten take 32%. This sample's RNA came from whole unsorted tissue. The normal lung tissue was taken more than 3 cm from the tumor edge. Source material: distant non-tumor lung tissue. These receptor sequences come from a man between 65 and 85 years old with non-small cell lung cancer.

V usage is TRBV28 and J usage is TRBJ2-5; D is uncertain. V was pared by 4 bases and J by 1 base, with 10 bases between. This CDR3 contains 14 residues. Germline values: CDR1 MDHEN, CDR2 SYDVKM. The CDR3 loop reads CASSYWTVQETQYF. DNA for the CDR3: TGTGCCAGCAGTTATTGGACGGTCCAAGAGACCCAGTACTTC.

Remarks on this clonotype: A read error is possible here, since a much larger clone lies one base away. The genes are TRBV13 and TRBJ2-3; TRBD2 matches at 12 bases. The junction had 15 bases not matched to a gene; V was cut back by 5 bases and J by 6 bases. Germline lookup yields CDR1 PRHDT and CDR2 FYEKMQ (reference sequence). The CDR3 is 18 residues long. The CDR3 nucleotides read TGTGCCAGCAGCGTTCACCGTCTAGCGGGGGGGCGGCGGGATACGCAGTATTTT. Amino acids: CASSVHRLAGGRRDTQYF.

This clonotype was counted only a few times. The junction shows a germline mismatch at one end, possibly a read error. The genes are TRBV11-2 and TRBJ2-1; D unresolved. The CDR3 has 15 amino acids. Germline V gene sequence: CDR1 SGHAT, CDR2 FQNNGV. The CDR3 DNA is TGCGCCAGCAGCTTAGTAGTGGGAAGCTACAATGAGCGGTTCTTC. Translated: CASSLVVGSYNERFF.

This sequence joins TRBV30 and TRBJ2-2; 10 bases are a match to TRBD2. The CDR3 has 16 residues. From germline, CDR1 is GTSNPN and CDR2 SVGIG (reference sequence). J gave up 5 bases and V 2 bases, and 8 bases lay outside the gene matches. The CDR3, as DNA: TGTGCCTGGAGTTTTAGCGGGGGGCCCAGGACCGGGGAGCTGTTTTTT. Its protein product is CAWSFSGGPRTGELFF.

Points on this clonotype: A much larger clonotype is one base distant, so this may be a read error. The DNA of the CDR3 is TGTGCCTGCAGTTTGCCTTACAATGAGCAGTTCTTC. It translates to CACSLPYNEQFF. This rearrangement joins TRBV28 to TRBJ2-1; no clear D gene. The CDR3 is 12 amino acids. The germline V gene encodes CDR1 MDHEN and CDR2 SYDVKM.

As to this clonotype: A much more abundant neighbour one base away suggests this may be a read error. This sequence joins TRBV6-5 and TRBJ1-2; D is unresolved. The germline CDR1 and CDR2 sequences are MNHEY and SVGAGI. The CDR3 runs to 14 residues. CDR3 in amino acids: CAISYRGERYGYTF. The CDR3 DNA follows: TGTGCCATCAGTTACCGGGGAGAGCGTTATGGCTACACCTTC.

For this clonotype: At one end, the junction sequence differs from germline, possibly due to a read error. The V gene is TRBV20-1, the J gene TRBJ2-7, with D perhaps TRBD1 (5 bases). The CDR3 is made up of 15 amino acids. CDR1 DFQATT and CDR2 SNEGSKA come from the germline V gene (reference sequence). CDR3 in DNA: TGCACTGCTAGATCCTCGGACACTTACACCTACGAGCAGTACTTC. Amino acids: CTARSSDTYTYEQYF.

Turning to this clonotype: A much larger clone differs from this one at a single base, so this may be a read error. The chain employs TRBV5-4 and TRBJ2-7; TRBD1 aligns across 7 bases. Per germline, CDR1 SGHNT and CDR2 YYREEE (reference sequence). The length of the CDR3 is 12 residues. V shed 4 bases, J shed 8 bases, and the junction held 6 bases outside the gene matches. Here the CDR3 DNA reads TGTGCCAGCAGCCTGACAGGGAACAAGCAGTACTTC. It specifies CASSLTGNKQYF.

This clonotype was counted once. This may stem from a read error, because a much larger clone lies one nucleotide away. The chain couples TRBV5-1 to TRBJ2-2; the D gene is possibly TRBD1 (5 bases). The V gene lost 3 bases and the J gene lost 2 bases, with 17 bases spanning the gap. The CDR3 is 17 amino acids. The V gene's germline CDR1 is SGHRS and CDR2 YFSETQ. CDR3 sequence reads: CASSSRSDMRNTGELFF. The DNA of the CDR3 is TGCGCCAGCAGCTCACGGTCGGACATGAGAAACACCGGGGAGCTGTTTTTT.

This clonotype has a count of ten or more. V gene TRBV5-1 combines with J gene TRBJ2-2, with TRBD1 matching over 8 bases. V lost 0 bases, J lost 3 bases, and 16 bases stayed unmatched. The CDR3 runs to 20 residues. Germline V gives CDR1 SGHRS, CDR2 YFSETQ. The CDR3 region is CASSLAATGAPWADTGELFF. DNA for the CDR3: TGCGCCAGCAGCTTGGCAGCGACAGGGGCCCCCTGGGCGGACACCGGGGAGCTGTTTTTT.

In regard to this clonotype: With a much larger clone just one base away, this may be a read error. The V gene is TRBV29-1, the J gene TRBJ2-5; the D is unclear. V gave up 7 bases and J gave up 5 bases, with 23 bases separating them. Germline loops: CDR1 SQVTM, CDR2 ANQGSEA. The CDR3 spans 15 residues. CDR3 in amino acids: CSAARRRPQEETQYF. In nucleotides, the CDR3 is TGCAGCGCCGCGCGGAGACGGCCCCAGGAGGAGACCCAGTACTTC.

As concerns this clonotype: At one end the junction does not follow the germline gene, possibly because of a read error. This chain connects TRBV11-1 to TRBJ2-7, with D tentatively TRBD1 (5 bases). Germline V CDR1 and CDR2: SGHAT, FQDESV (reference sequence). This CDR3 spans 17 amino acids. CDR3 coding DNA: TGTGCAAGCAGCCTCGATTGTGGACAAGCCTACTCCTTCGAGCAGTACTTC. Its protein product is CASSLDCGQAYSFEQYF.

The chain links TRBV29-1 to TRBJ2-6; D may be TRBD1 (6 bases). CDR3 length: 14 amino acids. The V end lost 6 bases, the J end lost 9 bases, and 18 bases lay between the germline ends. CDR1 and CDR2 from the germline V gene are SQVTM and ANQGSEA. The DNA for the CDR3 is TGCAGCGTCCCACAGGGCTCTGAGGTCAACGTCCTGACTTTC. Its protein product is CSVPQGSEVNVLTF.

At least ten counts were recorded for this clonotype. This chain connects TRBV10-3 to TRBJ2-7; 9 positions match TRBD1. The germline CDR1 and CDR2 sequences are ENHRY and SYGVKD. With V trimmed by 10 bases and J by 1 base, 17 bases remained unmatched. The CDR3 covers 17 residues. DNA for the CDR3: TGTGCCACCGGGACAGGGTCTGAGACTCCTGGGTCCTACGAGCAGTACTTC. Residues: CATGTGSETPGSYEQYF.

About this clonotype itself: A read error may be the cause here, since a much bigger clone is one base away. The V gene is TRBV6-5, the J gene TRBJ1-2; a possible D gene is TRBD1 (5 bases). CDR1 and CDR2 from the germline V gene are MNHEY and SVGAGI. V lost 6 bases and J lost 6, with 20 bases in between. This CDR3 contains 15 residues. The CDR3: CASRLANRRRHGYTF. In nucleotides, the CDR3 is TGTGCCAGCAGGCTCGCCAACAGGAGACGCCATGGCTACACCTTC.

For this clonotype: It may be a read error: a sequence one base away is much more abundant. The genes are TRBV14 and TRBJ2-1; D gene uncertain. CDR3 size: 14 residues. Trimming took 7 bases from V and 10 from J, leaving 20 bases between them. CDR1 is SGHDN, CDR2 FVKESK, per germline. This CDR3 reads CASTPYKGSKEQFF. CDR3 coding DNA: TGTGCCAGCACCCCGTATAAGGGTAGCAAAGAGCAGTTCTTC.

The CDR3, as DNA: TGTGCCAGCAGCTTAGCTACGGACAGCATGAATGACTACACCTTC. Amino acid sequence: CASSLATDSMNDYTF. The chain uses TRBV7-9 and TRBJ1-2; tentative D call: TRBD1 (6 bases). Trimming removed 0 bases from V and 10 bases from J, with 18 bases in between. This CDR3 has 15 residues. In germline, CDR1 is SEHNR, CDR2 FQNEAQ (reference sequence).

V usage is TRBV20-1 and J usage is TRBJ2-7; 7 bases match TRBD2. The CDR3 runs 14 residues. Germline V gene data show CDR1 as DFQATT and CDR2 as SNEGSKA (reference sequence). Trimming removed 6 bases from V and 6 bases from J; junction bases left unmatched: 14. CDR3 nucleotides: TGCAGTGCCCCGGGAGCGGGGAAAACCTGCGAGCAGTACTTC. Amino acid sequence: CSAPGAGKTCEQYF.

Comment on this clonotype: A read error may be the cause here, since a much bigger clone is one base away. The rearrangement links TRBV5-1 to TRBJ2-1, with 13 bases identical to TRBD2. V trimming: 6 bases; J trimming: 9 bases; junction bases outside the gene matches: 9. Germline V gene lookup returns CDR1 SGHRS and CDR2 YFSETQ. This CDR3 comprises 15 residues. The chain's CDR3 is CASNLTSGRAGEQFF. CDR3 DNA sequence: TGCGCCAGCAACTTAACTAGCGGGAGGGCCGGTGAGCAGTTCTTC.

In the case of this clonotype: Relative to the germline gene, one junction end is altered; a read error may explain this. This chain connects TRBV11-2 to TRBJ2-5; a possible D gene is TRBD1 (5 bases). Germline CDR1 reads SGHAT; CDR2 reads FQNNGV. CDR3 length: 13 amino acids. The CDR3 nucleotides are TGTGCCAGCAGAAGAGACAGAAATGAGACCCAGTACTTT. The encoded protein is CASRRDRNETQYF. The whole variable domain, remainder taken from reference TRBV11-2 and TRBJ2-5, is EAGVAQSPRYKIIEKRQSVAFWCNPISGHATLYWYQQILGQGPKLLIQFQNNGVVDDSQLPKDRFSAERLKGVDSTLKIQPAKLEDSAVYLCASRRDRNETQYFGPGTRLLVL.

About this clonotype: The missing conserved phenylalanine or tryptophan at the end of this CDR3 makes a read error likely. The limits of the CDR3 on the DNA are not certain, so only TCRdb's listed CDR3 is given. The V and J genes are TRBV6-5 and TRBJ2-1; the D segment call TRBD1 is taken from the table without a DNA check. From germline, CDR1 is MNHEY and CDR2 SVGAGI. The CDR3 is 13 amino acids in total, end residues counted. Here the CDR3 reads CASGYSGAGYKFL.

To note about this clonotype: One junction end disagrees with the germline gene, perhaps due to a read error. This chain links TRBV29-1 with TRBJ2-7, with D possibly matching TRBD1 (5 bases). The V gene's germline CDR1 is SQVTM and CDR2 ANQGSEA. The CDR3 is made up of 13 amino acids. DNA for the CDR3: TGCAGCGCTGAAGGGGCGGTCGGATACGAGCAGTGCTTC. Its translation: CSAEGAVGYEQCF.

To note about this clonotype: No DNA is shown, since the ends of the CDR3 on it are uncertain; the CDR3 is the one TCRdb lists. This chain connects TRBV28 to TRBJ2-5. CDR1 and CDR2 (germline): MDHEN, SYDVKM. The CDR3 is 12 residues long, counting both termini. The CDR3 spells CASSSSKKIQYF.

About this clonotype itself: One end of the junction fails to match germline, which may point to a read error. This rearrangement joins TRBV11-2 to TRBJ1-4; unclear D gene. CDR3 length: 13 residues. Germline loops: CDR1 SGHAT, CDR2 FQNNGV. The CDR3 protein is CTSSNRYREKLFF. The DNA for the CDR3 is TGTACCAGCAGCAATCGATATAGGGAAAAACTGTTTTTT.

Comment on this clonotype: This could be a read error, since a much larger clone is one nucleotide away. The chain joins TRBV7-8 to TRBJ2-1; TRBD2 matches at 15 bases. CDR3 length: 17 residues. The germline V gene encodes CDR1 SGHVS and CDR2 FQNEAQ. The CDR3 reads CASSLGTSGRAPVEQLF. CDR3 sequence (DNA): TGTGCCAGCAGCTTAGGGACTAGCGGGAGGGCCCCAGTTGAGCAGCTCTTC.

As regards this clonotype: The junction differs from germline at one of its ends, possibly a read error. The chain employs TRBV10-3 and TRBJ2-1, with TRBD2 matching over 7 bases. The CDR3 has 16 amino acids. CDR1 and CDR2 (germline): ENHRY, SYGVKD. The CDR3 coding sequence is TGTGCCGTCAGTGTTTTCGGACTAGTGGGAAACAATGAGCAGTTCTTC. This sequence encodes CAVSVFGLVGNNEQFF.

This clonotype was seen a handful of times. The DNA for the CDR3 is TGTGCCAGCAGCGCAGGGGACAGGGTATTTTCACCCCTCCACTTT. As protein: CASSAGDRVFSPLHF. The chain employs TRBV11-2 and TRBJ1-6, with TRBD1 matching 9 bases. Germline lookup yields CDR1 SGHAT and CDR2 FQNNGV. V lost 5 bases to trimming and J lost 9 bases; unmatched junction nucleotides: 8. The CDR3 has 15 amino acids.